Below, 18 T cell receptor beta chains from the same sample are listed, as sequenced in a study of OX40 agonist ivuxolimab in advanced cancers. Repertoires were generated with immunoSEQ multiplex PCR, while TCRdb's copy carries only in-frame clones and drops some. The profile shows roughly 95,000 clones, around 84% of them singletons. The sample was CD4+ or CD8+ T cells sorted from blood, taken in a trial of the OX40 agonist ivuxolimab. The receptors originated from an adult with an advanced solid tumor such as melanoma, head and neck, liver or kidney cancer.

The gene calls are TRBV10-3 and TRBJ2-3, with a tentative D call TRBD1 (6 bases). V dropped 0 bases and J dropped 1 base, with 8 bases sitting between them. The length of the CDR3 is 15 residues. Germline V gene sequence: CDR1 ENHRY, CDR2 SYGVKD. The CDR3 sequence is CAISESKGGTDTQYF. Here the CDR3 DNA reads TGTGCCATCAGTGAGTCGAAGGGGGGCACAGATACGCAGTATTTT.

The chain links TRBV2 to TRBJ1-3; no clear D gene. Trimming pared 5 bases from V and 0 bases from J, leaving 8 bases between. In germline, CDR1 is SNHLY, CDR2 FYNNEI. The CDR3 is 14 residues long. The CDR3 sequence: CASSTTDSGNTIYF. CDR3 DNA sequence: TGTGCCAGCAGTACCACAGACTCTGGAAACACCATATATTTT.

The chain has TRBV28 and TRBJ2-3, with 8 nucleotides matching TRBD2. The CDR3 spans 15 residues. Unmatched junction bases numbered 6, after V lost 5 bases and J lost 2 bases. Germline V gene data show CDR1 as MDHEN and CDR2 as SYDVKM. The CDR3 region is CASSILAGATDTQYF. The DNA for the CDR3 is TGTGCCAGCAGTATCCTAGCGGGCGCCACAGATACGCAGTATTTT.

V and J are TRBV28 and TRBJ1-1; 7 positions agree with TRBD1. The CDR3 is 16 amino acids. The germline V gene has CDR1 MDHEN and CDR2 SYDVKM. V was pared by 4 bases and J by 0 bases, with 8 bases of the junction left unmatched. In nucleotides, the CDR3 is TGTGCCAGCAGTTCGGGACAGTACTTAATGAACACTGAAGCTTTCTTT. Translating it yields CASSSGQYLMNTEAFF.

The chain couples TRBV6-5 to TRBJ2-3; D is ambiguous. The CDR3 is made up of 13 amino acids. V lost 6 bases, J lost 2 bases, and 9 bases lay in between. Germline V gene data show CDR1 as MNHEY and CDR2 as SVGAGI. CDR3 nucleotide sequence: TGTGCCAGCAGACACTCATACACAGATACGCAGTATTTT. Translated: CASRHSYTDTQYF.

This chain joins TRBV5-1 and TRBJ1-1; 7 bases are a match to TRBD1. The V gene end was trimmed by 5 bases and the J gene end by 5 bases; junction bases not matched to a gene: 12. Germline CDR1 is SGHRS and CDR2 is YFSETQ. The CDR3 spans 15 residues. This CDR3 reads CASRRDSQPGTEAFF. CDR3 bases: TGCGCCAGCAGGAGGGACAGCCAGCCGGGGACTGAAGCTTTCTTT. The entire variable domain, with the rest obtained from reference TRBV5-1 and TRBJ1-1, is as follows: KAGVTQTPRYLIKTRGQQVTLSCSPISGHRSVSWYQQTPGQGLQFLFEYFSETQRNKGNFPGRFSGRQFSNSRSEMNVSTLELGDSALYLCASRRDSQPGTEAFFGQGTRLTVV.

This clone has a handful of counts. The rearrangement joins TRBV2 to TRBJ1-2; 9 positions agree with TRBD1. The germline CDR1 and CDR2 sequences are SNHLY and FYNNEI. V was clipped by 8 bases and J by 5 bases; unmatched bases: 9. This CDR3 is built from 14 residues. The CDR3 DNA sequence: TGTGCCAGCCTTCCACAGGGGGCTGGGTATGGCTACACCTTC. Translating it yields CASLPQGAGYGYTF. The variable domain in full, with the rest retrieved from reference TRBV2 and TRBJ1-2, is EPEVTQTPSHQVTQMGQEVILRCVPISNHLYFYWYRQILGQKVEFLVSFYNNEISEKSEIFDDQFSVERPDGSNFTLKIRSTKLEDSAMYFCASLPQGAGYGYTFGSGTRLTVV.

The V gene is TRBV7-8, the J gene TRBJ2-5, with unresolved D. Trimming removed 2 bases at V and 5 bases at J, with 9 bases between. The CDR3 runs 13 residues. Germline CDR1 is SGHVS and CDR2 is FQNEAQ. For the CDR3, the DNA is TGTGCCAGCAGCTTACCTGGGTATGAGACCCAGTACTTC. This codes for CASSLPGYETQYF.

The CDR3 here is CSVEVVDSGHYNEQFF. In DNA form, the CDR3 reads TGCAGCGTTGAAGTCGTGGATAGCGGACACTACAATGAGCAGTTCTTC. The chain uses TRBV29-1 and TRBJ2-1; a weak D match, TRBD2 (6 bases). The germline CDR1 and CDR2 sequences are SQVTM and ANQGSEA. This CDR3 is built from 16 residues. The V gene lost 1 base and the J gene lost 3 bases, with 16 bases spanning the gap.

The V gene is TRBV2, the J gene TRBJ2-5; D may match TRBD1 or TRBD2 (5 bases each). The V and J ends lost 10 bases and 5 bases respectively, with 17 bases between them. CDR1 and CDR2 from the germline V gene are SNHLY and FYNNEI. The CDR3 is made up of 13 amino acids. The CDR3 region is CATRGGNGETQYF. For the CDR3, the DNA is TGTGCCACCCGTGGGGGTAACGGTGAGACCCAGTACTTC.

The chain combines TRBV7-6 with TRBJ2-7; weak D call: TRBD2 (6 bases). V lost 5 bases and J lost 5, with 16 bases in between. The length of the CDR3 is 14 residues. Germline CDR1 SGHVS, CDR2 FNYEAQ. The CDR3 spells CASSVYGSGNEQYF. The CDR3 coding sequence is TGTGCCAGCAGCGTTTACGGGAGTGGCAACGAGCAGTACTTC.

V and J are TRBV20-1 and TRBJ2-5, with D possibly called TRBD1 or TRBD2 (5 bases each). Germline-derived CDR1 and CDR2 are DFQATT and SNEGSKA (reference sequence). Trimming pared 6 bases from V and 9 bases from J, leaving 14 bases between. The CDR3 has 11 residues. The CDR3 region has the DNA TGCAGTGCGGAACCGGGACCGGCCCAGTACTTC. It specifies CSAEPGPAQYF.

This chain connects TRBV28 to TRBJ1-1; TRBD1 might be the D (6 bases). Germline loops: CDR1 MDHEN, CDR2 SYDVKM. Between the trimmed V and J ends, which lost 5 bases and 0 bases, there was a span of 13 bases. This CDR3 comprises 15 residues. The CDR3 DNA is TGTGCCAGCAGTACCGTGGGGGCCCTGAACACTGAAGCTTTCTTT. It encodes CASSTVGALNTEAFF.

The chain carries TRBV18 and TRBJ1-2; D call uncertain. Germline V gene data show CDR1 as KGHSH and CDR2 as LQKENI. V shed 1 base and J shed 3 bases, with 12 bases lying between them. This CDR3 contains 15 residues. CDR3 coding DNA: TGTGCCAGCTCACCACTGGGAGATGGGGACTATGGCTACACCTTC. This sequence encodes CASSPLGDGDYGYTF.

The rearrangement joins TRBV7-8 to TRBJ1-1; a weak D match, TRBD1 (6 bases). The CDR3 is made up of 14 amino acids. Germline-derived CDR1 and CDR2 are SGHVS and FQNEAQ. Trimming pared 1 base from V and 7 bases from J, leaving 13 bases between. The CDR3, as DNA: TGTGCCAGCAGCTTAGGATATCAGGGGCGTGAAGCTTTCTTT. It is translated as CASSLGYQGREAFF.

The CDR3 nucleotides are TGTGCCAGCAAGTTGAGTCCATCAAGTCAGCCCCAGCATTTT. Its translation is CASKLSPSSQPQHF. The chain carries TRBV27 and TRBJ1-5; D gene uncertain. The V gene lost 7 bases and the J gene lost 6 bases, with 16 bases spanning the gap. CDR1 is MNHEY and CDR2 is SMNVEV in the germline V gene (reference sequence). The CDR3 is 14 residues long.

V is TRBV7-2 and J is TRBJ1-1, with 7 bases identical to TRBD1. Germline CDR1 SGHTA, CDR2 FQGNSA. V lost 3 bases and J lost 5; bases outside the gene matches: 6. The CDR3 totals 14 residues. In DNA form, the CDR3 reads TGTGCCAGCAGCTTGCGGACAGGAGGAACTGAAGCTTTCTTT. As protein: CASSLRTGGTEAFF.

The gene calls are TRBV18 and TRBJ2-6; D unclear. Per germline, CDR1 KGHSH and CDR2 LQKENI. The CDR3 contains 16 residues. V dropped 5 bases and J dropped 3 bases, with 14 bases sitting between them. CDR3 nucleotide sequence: TGTGCCAGCTCATTCGACACGTCCTTTGGGGCCAACGTCCTGACTTTC. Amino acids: CASSFDTSFGANVLTF.